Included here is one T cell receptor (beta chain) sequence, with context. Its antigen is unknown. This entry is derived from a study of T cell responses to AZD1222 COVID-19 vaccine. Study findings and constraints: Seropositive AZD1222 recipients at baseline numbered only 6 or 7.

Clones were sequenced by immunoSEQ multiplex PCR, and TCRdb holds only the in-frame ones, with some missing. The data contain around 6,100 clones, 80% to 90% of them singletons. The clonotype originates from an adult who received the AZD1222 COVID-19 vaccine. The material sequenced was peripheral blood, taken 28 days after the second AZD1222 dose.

The CDR3 nucleotides are TGTGCCAGCAGTAGACCCAGAACACAGGGGAACTATGGCTACACCTTC. This codes for CASSRPRTQGNYGYTF. J is TRBJ1-2 and V is TRBV28, with 7 bases identical to TRBD1. This CDR3 region has 16 residues. The V and J ends lost 5 bases and 2 bases, in that order; junction bases with no gene match: 11. Germline V gene lookup returns CDR1 MDHEN and CDR2 SYDVKM.